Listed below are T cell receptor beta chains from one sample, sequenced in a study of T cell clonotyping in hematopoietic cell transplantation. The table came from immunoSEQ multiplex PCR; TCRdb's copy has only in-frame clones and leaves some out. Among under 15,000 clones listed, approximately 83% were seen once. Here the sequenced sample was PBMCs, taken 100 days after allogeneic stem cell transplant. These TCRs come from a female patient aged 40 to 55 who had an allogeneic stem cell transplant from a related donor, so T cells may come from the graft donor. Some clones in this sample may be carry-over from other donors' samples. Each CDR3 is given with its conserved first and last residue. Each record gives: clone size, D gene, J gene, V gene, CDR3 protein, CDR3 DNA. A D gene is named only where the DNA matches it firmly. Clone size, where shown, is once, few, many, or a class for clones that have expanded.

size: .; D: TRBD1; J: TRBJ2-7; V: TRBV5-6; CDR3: CASSLISGTDYYEQYF; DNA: TGTGCCAGCAGCTTGATTTCTGGGACAGACTACTACGAGCAGTACTTC
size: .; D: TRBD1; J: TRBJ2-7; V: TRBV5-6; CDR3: CASEQGTPYEQYF; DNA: TGTGCCAGCGAACAGGGGACGCCTTACGAGCAGTACTTC
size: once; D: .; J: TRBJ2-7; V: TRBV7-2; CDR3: CASGDQDYEQYF; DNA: TGTGCCTCGGGGGACCAGGACTACGAGCAGTACTTC
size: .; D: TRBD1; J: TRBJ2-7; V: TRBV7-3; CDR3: CASSPGTGPYEQYF; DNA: TGTGCCAGCAGCCCTGGGACAGGGCCCTACGAGCAGTACTTC
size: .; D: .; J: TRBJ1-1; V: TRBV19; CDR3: CASSIGIATEAFF; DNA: TGTGCCAGTAGTATAGGAATTGCCACTGAAGCTTTCTTT
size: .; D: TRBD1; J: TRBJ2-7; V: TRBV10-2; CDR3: CASSESGQGYEQYF; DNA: TGCGCCAGCAGCGAGTCGGGACAGGGTTACGAGCAGTACTTC
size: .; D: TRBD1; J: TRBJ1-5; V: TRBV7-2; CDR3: CASRAGTEYNQPQHF; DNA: TGTGCCAGCAGGGCCGGGACAGAGTACAATCAGCCCCAGCATTTT
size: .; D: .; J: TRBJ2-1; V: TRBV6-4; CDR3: CASSVQEEANEQFF; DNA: TGTGCCAGCAGTGTCCAGGAGGAGGCGAATGAGCAGTTCTTC
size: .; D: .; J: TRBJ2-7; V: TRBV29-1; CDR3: CSVEEVGFYEQYF; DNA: TGCAGCGTTGAAGAGGTGGGTTTCTACGAGCAGTACTTC
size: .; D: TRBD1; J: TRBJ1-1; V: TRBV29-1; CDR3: CSVEDPSTQQGDTEAFF; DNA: TGCAGCGTTGAAGATCCGTCCACGCAACAGGGGGACACTGAAGCTTTCTTT
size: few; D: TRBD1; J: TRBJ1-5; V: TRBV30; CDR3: CAWSGRGTGRSQPQHF; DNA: TGTGCCTGGAGTGGCCGCGGGACAGGACGGAGTCAGCCCCAGCATTTT
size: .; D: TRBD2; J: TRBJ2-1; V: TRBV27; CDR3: CASGLLTSGRPNEQFF; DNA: TGTGCCAGCGGGTTGCTGACTAGCGGGAGGCCTAATGAGCAGTTCTTC
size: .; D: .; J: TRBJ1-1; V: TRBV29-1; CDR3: CSVAGGMNTEAFF; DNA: TGCAGCGTTGCGGGGGGGATGAACACTGAAGCTTTCTTT
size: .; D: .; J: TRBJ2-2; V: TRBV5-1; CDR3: CASTSRHANTGELFF; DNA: TGCGCCAGCACCTCAAGACACGCGAACACCGGGGAGCTGTTTTTT
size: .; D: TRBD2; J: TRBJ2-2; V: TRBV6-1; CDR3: CASSAVTTSGTGELFF; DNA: TGTGCCAGCAGTGCGGTGACGACTAGCGGGACCGGGGAGCTGTTTTTT
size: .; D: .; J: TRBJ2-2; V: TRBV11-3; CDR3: CASSLEGRGTGELFF; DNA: TGTGCCAGCAGCTTAGAGGGCAGGGGTACCGGGGAGCTGTTTTTT
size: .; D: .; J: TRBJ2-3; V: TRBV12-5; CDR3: CASGLLAGGTQYF; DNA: TGTGCTAGTGGTTTATTGGCAGGAGGTACGCAGTATTTT
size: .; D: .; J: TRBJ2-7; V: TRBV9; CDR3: CASSNYPNPSEQYF; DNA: TGTGCCAGCAGCAACTATCCTAATCCTAGCGAGCAGTACTTC
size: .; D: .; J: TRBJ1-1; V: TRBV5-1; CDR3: CASSLGSGPHEAFF; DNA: TGCGCCAGCAGCTTGGGGTCGGGACCACATGAAGCTTTCTTT
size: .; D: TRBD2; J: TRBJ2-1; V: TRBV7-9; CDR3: CASSLPPGLAGKNEQFF; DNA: TGTGCCAGCAGCTTGCCCCCGGGACTAGCGGGAAAGAATGAGCAGTTCTTC
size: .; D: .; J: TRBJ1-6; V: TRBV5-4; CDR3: CASSLTGTSFSPPLHF; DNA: TGTGCCAGCAGCCTAACCGGGACCTCCTTTTCGCCACCCCTCCACTTT
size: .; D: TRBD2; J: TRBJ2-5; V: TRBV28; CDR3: CASSLAGAQETQYF; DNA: TGTGCCAGCAGTTTAGCGGGAGCTCAAGAGACCCAGTACTTC
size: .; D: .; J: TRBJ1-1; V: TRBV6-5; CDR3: CASSRVGTEAFF; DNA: TGTGCCAGCAGCCGAGTAGGCACTGAAGCTTTCTTT
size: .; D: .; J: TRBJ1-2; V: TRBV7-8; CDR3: CASSLEGFYGYTF; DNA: TGTGCCAGCAGCTTAGAGGGGTTCTATGGCTACACCTTC
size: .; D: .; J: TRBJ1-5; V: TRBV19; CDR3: CASSIGGNQPQHF; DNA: TGTGCCAGTAGTATCGGCGGGAATCAGCCCCAGCATTTT
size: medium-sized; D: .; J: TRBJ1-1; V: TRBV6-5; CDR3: CASSSGMTEAFF; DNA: TGTGCCAGCAGTTCCGGGATGACTGAAGCTTTCTTT
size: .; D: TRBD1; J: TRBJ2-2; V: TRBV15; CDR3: CATSPDRDTGELFF; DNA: TGTGCCACCAGTCCGGACAGGGACACCGGGGAGCTGTTTTTT
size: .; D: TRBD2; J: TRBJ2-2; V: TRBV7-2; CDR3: CGSQTGGPVGELFF; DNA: TGCGGGTCCCAGACGGGAGGGCCAGTCGGGGAGCTGTTTTTT
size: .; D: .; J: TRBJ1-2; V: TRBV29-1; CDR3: CSGGSGYGYTF; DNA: TGCAGCGGGGGATCGGGCTATGGCTACACCTTC
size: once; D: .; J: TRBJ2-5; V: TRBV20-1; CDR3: CSAIRETQYF; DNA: TGCAGTGCAATAAGAGAGACCCAGTACTTC
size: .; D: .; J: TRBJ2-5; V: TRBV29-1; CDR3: CSVWYTRDTVSVTQYF; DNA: TGCAGCGTTTGGTATACTCGGGACACCGTAAGTGTGACCCAGTACTTC
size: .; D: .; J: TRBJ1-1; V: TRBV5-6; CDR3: CASSWGLTEAFF; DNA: TGTGCCAGCAGCTGGGGTTTGACTGAAGCTTTCTTT
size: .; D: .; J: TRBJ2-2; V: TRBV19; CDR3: CASAQMGTGELFF; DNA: TGTGCCAGCGCCCAGATGGGAACCGGGGAGCTGTTTTTT
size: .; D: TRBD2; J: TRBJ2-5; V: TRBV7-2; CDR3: CASSPGTIETQYF; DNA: TGTGCCAGCAGCCCCGGGACTATAGAGACCCAGTACTTC
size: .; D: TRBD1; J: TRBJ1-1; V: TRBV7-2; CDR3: CASSPDRTFEAFF; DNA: TGTGCCAGCAGCCCGGACAGGACATTTGAAGCTTTCTTT
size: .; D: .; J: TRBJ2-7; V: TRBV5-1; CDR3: CASSLLATTTLGKQYF; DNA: TGCGCCAGCAGCTTGCTCGCTACAACCACCCTTGGGAAGCAGTACTTC
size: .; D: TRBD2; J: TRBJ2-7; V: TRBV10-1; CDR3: CASIAGGNYEQYF; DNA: TGCGCCAGCATCGCGGGGGGGAACTACGAGCAGTACTTC
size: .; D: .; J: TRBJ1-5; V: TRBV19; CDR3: CASIRTGGSNQPQHF; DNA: TGTGCCAGTATCAGGACGGGCGGTAGCAATCAGCCCCAGCATTTT